This T cell receptor (beta chain) appears in the sequencing data of a study of shared clonotypes between healthy human individuals. As concerns this clone: Other DNA sequences in the sample encode the same CDR3.

Profiled with immunoSEQ multiplex PCR; TCRdb holds only in-frame clones, not every one. The sample holds millions of clones, approximately 95% seen once. The CDR3 has 13 amino acids. Germline V CDR1 and CDR2: GTSNPN, SVGIG (reference sequence). The V segment lost 1 base and the J segment 5 bases; nucleotides outside the gene matches: 4. The sequencing input was naive CD4+ T cells from PBMCs. The subset is: CD45RA+ positively selected. The clonotype was recovered from a young man in good health. Some clones in this sample may be carry-over from other donors' samples. The chain has TRBV30 and TRBJ2-5; 7 nucleotides line up with TRBD2. The CDR3 loop is CAWSELARETQYF. DNA of the CDR3: TGTGCCTGGAGTGAACTAGCGAGGGAGACCCAGTACTTC.